This T cell receptor beta chain was identified during a study of blood T cell repertoires in COVID-19. Study overall: COVID-19 samples collected from the United States, Italy and Spain covered acute and convalescent phases.

Authors' data handling: Amplification from reference gene primers served as the basis for estimated nucleated cell counts. Assay: immunoSEQ multiplex PCR; the TCRdb copy retains only in-frame clones and omits some. V and J calls and clone size are those listed in that table; D and trimming were worked out from the DNA. The data contain roughly 330,000 clones, approximately 88% of them singletons. The V gene end was trimmed by 6 bases and the J gene end by 0 bases; junction bases not matched to a gene: 3. Germline lookup yields CDR1 SQVTM and CDR2 ANQGSEA. This CDR3 comprises 14 residues. The sequence was collected from a woman in her forties or fifties with active or convalescent COVID-19. This chain uses TRBV29-1 with TRBJ2-3; TRBD1 agrees at 10 bases. Specimen: peripheral blood. Here the CDR3 DNA reads TGCAGCGTGAGGACAGGGGGAAGCACAGATACGCAGTATTTT. It yields the protein CSVRTGGSTDTQYF.